These 12 T cell receptor beta chains were all obtained from the same sample, sequenced in a study of identical twins. One entry per CDR3 protein results from TCRdb running MiXCR on the 5' RACE reads. The data contain 250,000 to 300,000 distinct CDR3 sequences, less than 9.5% of them seen just once; the ten biggest clones take up around 7.1%. The same sample was also studied in work on yellow fever vaccine responses in identical twins.

Sequenced material: CD8+ T cells sorted from blood. These receptor sequences come from a woman under 30 in good health.

The chain joins TRBV9 to TRBJ1-2; D is unclear. Trimming took off 1 base at V and 4 bases at J, with 8 bases between the two ends. CDR3 length: 13 residues. Germline CDR1 SGDLS, CDR2 YYNGEE. The CDR3 sequence is CASSVMSGYGYTF. The CDR3 DNA follows: TGTGCCAGCAGCGTAATGAGTGGCTATGGCTACACCTTC.

This clonotype was seen repeatedly, ten times or more. The chain combines TRBV12-3 or TRBV12-4 with TRBJ2-3, with D tentatively TRBD2 (5 bases). There are 15 residues in the CDR3. V lost 5 bases and J 5 bases, leaving 17 bases between the germline ends. The CDR3 spells CASSGLAFGVDTQYF. The CDR3, as DNA: TGTGCCAGCAGTGGCCTAGCATTCGGAGTAGATACGCAGTATTTT.

This clonotype was recorded at least ten times. This chain uses TRBV5-1 with TRBJ1-2, with 7 bases that match TRBD1. Germline V gives CDR1 SGHRS, CDR2 YFSETQ. The CDR3 has 15 amino acids. With 5 bases clipped from V and 0 bases from J, the junction kept 7 bases outside the gene matches. This CDR3 reads CASRPPGQSNYGYTF. The CDR3 nucleotides are TGCGCCAGCAGGCCACCGGGACAGTCTAACTATGGCTACACCTTC.

Ten or more counts support this clonotype. The chain employs TRBV29-1 and TRBJ2-3, with no clear D. This CDR3 is 12 amino acids long. Germline V gene sequence: CDR1 SQVTM, CDR2 ANQGSEA. V was clipped by 7 bases and J by 3 bases, with 11 bases between them. The CDR3 DNA follows: TGCAGCGCTGGACGAGAGACAGATACGCAGTATTTT. Its protein product is CSAGRETDTQYF.

This clonotype showed up many times. The chain joins TRBV11-2 to TRBJ2-5; either TRBD1 or TRBD2 may supply D (5 bases each). V shed 5 bases and J shed 2 bases, with 12 bases lying between them. Germline V gives CDR1 SGHAT, CDR2 FQNNGV. This CDR3 has 14 residues. The CDR3 nucleotides are TGTGCCAGCAGCCGCCGGGACGGACAAGAGACCCAGTACTTC. Its translation is CASSRRDGQETQYF.

Only a few counts were recorded for this clonotype. The chain joins TRBV7-9 to TRBJ1-1; 10 positions match TRBD1. There are 13 residues in the CDR3. Germline-derived CDR1 and CDR2 are SEHNR and FQNEAQ (reference sequence). J lost 3 bases, V lost 6 bases, and 1 base had no gene match. The CDR3 loop reads CASRGQGHTEAFF. DNA of the CDR3: TGTGCCAGCAGGGGACAGGGGCACACTGAAGCTTTCTTT.

This clonotype was seen a handful of times. The gene calls are TRBV4-1 and TRBJ2-3; 9 bases agree with TRBD2. V lost 0 bases to trimming and J lost 6 bases; unmatched junction nucleotides: 7. Germline V gene data show CDR1 as MGHRA and CDR2 as YSYEKL. The length of the CDR3 is 16 residues. The chain's CDR3 is CASSQEAGGLLDTQYF. The CDR3 DNA follows: TGCGCCAGCAGCCAAGAAGCGGGGGGACTTTTGGATACGCAGTATTTT.

At least ten counts were recorded for this clonotype. J is TRBJ1-2 and V is TRBV12-3 or TRBV12-4; D gene unclear. The CDR3 is 12 amino acids. V was trimmed by 5 bases and J by 6 bases, leaving 10 bases between them. Written as DNA, the CDR3 is TGTGCCAGCAGTGAGGGTGGGGATGGCTACACCTTC. It specifies CASSEGGDGYTF.

This clonotype was counted only a few times. The rearrangement uses TRBV7-9 and TRBJ2-7; 14 bases are shared with TRBD2. The V gene end was trimmed by 4 bases and the J gene end by 5 bases; junction bases not matched to a gene: 10. The CDR3 sequence is 17 residues long. Germline V CDR1 and CDR2: SEHNR, FQNEAQ (reference sequence). The DNA of the CDR3 is TGTGCCAGCAGCTCACCGGGACTAGCGGGAGTTGCCCACGAGCAGTACTTC. Translated: CASSSPGLAGVAHEQYF.

A few counts support this clonotype. The rearrangement links TRBV10-2 to TRBJ1-1; no clear D gene. V lost 0 bases and J lost 1, with 9 bases in between. Germline lookup yields CDR1 WSHSY and CDR2 SAAADI. The CDR3 runs 15 residues. The CDR3 loop is CASSESSGKNTEAFF. The CDR3, as DNA: TGCGCCAGCAGTGAGTCCTCCGGGAAGAACACTGAAGCTTTCTTT.

This clonotype has only a few counts. This chain uses TRBV5-1 with TRBJ2-1; D is uncertain. Per germline, CDR1 SGHRS and CDR2 YFSETQ. The CDR3 consists of 15 residues. With 2 bases removed from V and 5 bases from J, the gap between germline ends came to 14 bases. The CDR3 loop reads CASSFFGNRHNEQFF. The CDR3 DNA reads as TGCGCCAGCAGCTTTTTTGGGAACAGACACAATGAGCAGTTCTTC.

This clonotype was counted many times. The V gene is TRBV7-9, the J gene TRBJ2-5; D not certain. The CDR3 length is 13 residues. V was shortened by 3 bases and J by 3 bases, with 8 bases between the two germline ends. The V gene's germline CDR1 is SEHNR and CDR2 FQNEAQ (reference sequence). The CDR3 loop reads CASSFPAEETQYF. The CDR3 bases are TGTGCCAGCAGCTTCCCCGCAGAAGAGACCCAGTACTTC.